These 5 T cell receptor beta chains came from one sample sequenced in a study of blood T cell repertoires in COVID-19. Sequenced by immunoSEQ multiplex PCR; TCRdb stores in-frame clones only, minus some. The data contain about 120,000 clones, 79% of them seen just once; the ten biggest clones take up approximately 3.9%. The sample comprised peripheral blood. These receptors were taken from a woman aged 80 or older with acute or convalescent COVID-19.

This clone appeared once. The chain couples TRBV21-1 to TRBJ2-7; TRBD1, as called in the table, went unchecked against the DNA. TRBV21-1 is noted as a pseudogene. The CDR3 consists of 13 residues. The CDR3 is CASLGQVQGEQYF. The CDR3 DNA is TGTGCCAGCCTTGGACAGGTACAGGGCGAGCAGTACTTC.

The chain couples TRBV6-6 to TRBJ1-1; TRBD1 aligns across 8 bases. This CDR3 comprises 14 residues. Germline V gene data show CDR1 as MNHNY and CDR2 as SVGAGI (reference sequence). J was trimmed by 4 bases and V by 2 bases; bases with no gene match: 3. Here the CDR3 DNA reads TGTGCCAGCAGTTACACGACAGGGGTCACTGAAGCTTTCTTT. The encoded protein is CASSYTTGVTEAFF.

The chain carries TRBV5-1 and TRBJ1-2; 9 bases agree with TRBD1. The ends lost 4 bases at V and 4 bases at J; junction bases unmatched: 8. CDR3 length: 15 residues. Germline CDR1 reads SGHRS; CDR2 reads YFSETQ. CDR3 residues: CASSAGQGMGYGYTF. Written as DNA, the CDR3 is TGCGCCAGCAGCGCCGGACAGGGGATGGGCTATGGCTACACCTTC.

This chain joins TRBV3-1 (or the pseudogene TRBV3-2) and TRBJ2-5; 9 nucleotides line up with TRBD2. The CDR3 contains 16 residues. Germline V gene data show CDR1 as LGHDT and CDR2 as YNNKEL (reference sequence). With V trimmed by 4 bases and J by 2 bases, 8 bases remained unmatched. CDR3 amino acids: CASSLAGEPPQETQYF. DNA of the CDR3: TGTGCCAGCAGCCTAGCGGGAGAGCCGCCTCAAGAGACCCAGTACTTC.

This chain connects TRBV7-8 to TRBJ1-4, with 8 positions matching TRBD1. This CDR3 has 18 amino acids. The V and J ends lost 6 bases and 5 bases, in that order; junction bases with no gene match: 17. Germline-derived CDR1 and CDR2 are SGHVS and FQNEAQ. The CDR3 spells CASSRGQAISLVNEKLFF. CDR3 nucleotide sequence: TGTGCCAGCAGTCGGGGACAGGCCATCTCTCTGGTGAATGAAAAACTGTTTTTT.